The TCR beta chain described here comes from a study of blood T cells in healthy people across ages. The length of the CDR3 is 14 residues. General study results and limits: Percentage of naive T cells showed a strong correlation with TCR beta diversity.

A remark on this clonotype: Its matching antigen is unknown. Relative to the germline gene, one junction end is altered; a read error may explain this.

Sample donors were healthy Caucasian individuals that came from Russia, aged roughly 6 to 95. It was with a sample-barcoded 5' primer and a J-beta primer mix that a second PCR of about 7 to 12 cycles was run. TCRdb re-called the 5' RACE reads with MiXCR, one entry per CDR3 protein. This sample has 1.5 million to 1.8 million distinct CDR3 sequences, with approximately 43% found just once. Material: blood. The TCR comes from a young woman in good health. This sequence joins TRBV12-3 or TRBV12-4 and TRBJ1-5; no definite D call. The CDR3 DNA sequence: TGTGCCAGCAGTCTCGGGTCTACCAATCAGCCCCGGCATTTT. The encoded protein is CASSLGSTNQPRHF.